This T cell receptor beta chain was found in a study of blood T cell repertoires in COVID-19. Study-level information: Specimens from acute and convalescent COVID-19 originated in the United States, Italy and Spain. The analysed material was cDNA or gDNA that came from T cells, B-cell-depleted T cells, or PBMCs.

This clone showed up just a few times. Study processing details: Amplifying reference gene primers gave estimates of nucleated cell counts. Sequenced by immunoSEQ multiplex PCR; TCRdb stores in-frame clones only, minus some. D and trimming were read from the DNA, whereas the V and J calls and clone size are those reported in that table. The table records roughly 150,000 clones, around 85% of them present only once. The CDR3 loop spans 13 amino acids. Germline V gives CDR1 MGHDK, CDR2 SYGVNS. With 2 bases removed from V and 4 bases from J, the gap between germline ends came to 9 bases. This TCR came from a woman between 65 and 79 years old with acute or convalescent COVID-19. The chain uses TRBV25-1 and TRBJ2-7, with D possibly TRBD2 on 5 matching bases. The sample was peripheral blood. CDR3 bases: TGTGCCAGCAGTGAAGGTCGGGGTTACGAGCAGTACTTC. Amino acids: CASSEGRGYEQYF.